The next 7 T cell receptor beta chains were all read from a single sample in a study of cytomegalovirus exposure and HLA in healthy donors. Vbeta (60) and Jbeta (13) primers were used in the PCR. The assay was immunoSEQ multiplex PCR, and TCRdb's table has in-frame clones only and misses some. This sample yields tens of thousands of clones, of which about four fifths are seen a single time; 8% to 9.5% belongs to the top ten. Specimen: PBMCs. These receptors were taken from a woman in her thirties or forties in good health and CMV-seropositive.

This clone was seen many times. This rearrangement joins TRBV30 to TRBJ1-2; a possible D gene is TRBD1 (5 bases). Between the trimmed V and J ends, which lost 7 bases and 0 bases, there was a span of 18 bases. This CDR3 has 15 residues. Germline V gene data show CDR1 as GTSNPN and CDR2 as SVGIG (reference sequence). The CDR3 sequence is CAYWVGHRANYGYTF. The CDR3 nucleotides read TGTGCCTACTGGGTAGGACACCGAGCTAACTATGGCTACACCTTC.

The V call is TRBV19, the J call TRBJ1-5; D is unclear. The CDR3 has 15 residues. Trimming removed 3 bases from V and 3 bases from J, with 12 bases in between. Germline V gene sequence: CDR1 LNHDA, CDR2 SQIVND (reference sequence). CDR3 bases: TGTGCCAGTAGTATGGGCAGAAAGATCAATCAGCCCCAGCATTTT. Protein: CASSMGRKINQPQHF. The full variable domain, in which reference TRBV19 and TRBJ1-5 provide the parts outside the CDR3, is DGGITQSPKYLFRKEGQNVTLSCEQNLNHDAMYWYRQDPGQGLRLIYYSQIVNDFQKGDIAEGYSVSREKKESFPLTVTSAQKNPTAFYLCASSMGRKINQPQHFGDGTRLSIL.

This clone was seen just once. The rearrangement joins TRBV5-1 to TRBJ1-2, with 7 positions matching TRBD1. After removal of 6 bases from V and 6 bases from J, the junction contained 8 bases not matched to a gene. CDR1 is SGHRS and CDR2 is YFSETQ in the germline V gene. This CDR3 has 13 residues. The CDR3 reads CASNEGAQDGYTF. The CDR3 DNA sequence: TGCGCCAGCAATGAGGGGGCGCAGGATGGCTACACCTTC.

The J gene is TRBJ1-2, the V gene TRBV7-2, with 9 bases fitting TRBD1. The CDR3 length is 13 residues. Germline CDR1 SGHTA, CDR2 FQGNSA. Germline trimming cut 5 bases from V and 5 bases from J; bases unmatched to any gene: 3. CDR3 sequence (DNA): TGTGCCAGCAGCCCAGGGACAGGGTATGGCTACACCTTC. Its protein is CASSPGTGYGYTF.

The J gene is TRBJ1-2, the V gene TRBV28, with a weak D call TRBD1 (6 bases). Trimming removed 3 bases at V and 2 bases at J, with 10 bases between. Looked up from germline, CDR1 is MDHEN and CDR2 is SYDVKM. This CDR3 is built from 14 residues. Here the CDR3 reads CASSLYRVNYGYTF. The CDR3 DNA follows: TGTGCCAGCAGTTTGTACAGGGTGAACTATGGCTACACCTTC.

The V call is TRBV7-9, the J call TRBJ1-1; TRBD1 matches at 8 bases. Germline V CDR1 and CDR2: SEHNR, FQNEAQ (reference sequence). V shed 5 bases, J shed 5 bases, and the junction held 4 bases outside the gene matches. CDR3 length: 13 residues. The CDR3 bases are TGTGCCAGCAGCGCCACAGGGGGTACTGAAGCTTTCTTT. Translation: CASSATGGTEAFF.

This chain joins TRBV30 and TRBJ2-1, with D perhaps TRBD1 (5 bases). Between the trimmed V and J ends, which lost 2 bases and 6 bases, there was a span of 8 bases. This CDR3 region has 12 residues. Germline V gene sequence: CDR1 GTSNPN, CDR2 SVGIG (reference sequence). CDR3 residues: CAWSRGINEQFF. The CDR3 DNA is TGTGCCTGGAGTAGGGGCATCAATGAGCAGTTCTTC.